This TCR beta chain was documented in a study of molecular identifiers for immune sequencing clone quantification. Study details: With replicates, the RNA of around 20,000 or 100,000 naive CD8 cells was split five ways and four were sequenced.

Isolation of naive CD8 T cells was achieved by sorting on a CD8+CD4-CCR7+CD45RA+ phenotype. As previously described, bulk TCR libraries were made using listed TCR primers. TCRdb re-derived calls from the PCR reads in MiXCR, one entry per CDR3 protein. Seen here are roughly 630,000 distinct CDR3 sequences, about 25% observed once, and the top ten hold 0.78%. The ends were cut back, 5 bases at V and 3 bases at J, with 11 bases in the middle. CDR1 GTSNPN and CDR2 SVGIG come from the germline V gene (reference sequence). The CDR3 runs 12 residues. The source material was naive CD8+ T cells from blood, with Jurkat cell RNA spiked in. Subset denoted: FACS-sorted CD8+CD4-CCR7+CD45RA+ naive T cells. The chain has TRBV30 and TRBJ2-7; D remains unclear. The origin of this receptor is a human donor in good health. Some libraries in this study had Jurkat cell RNA spiked in. Here the CDR3 reads CAWALDNYEQYF. The CDR3 nucleotides are TGTGCCTGGGCCCTAGACAACTACGAGCAGTACTTC.